A single sample is the source of the 13 T cell receptor beta chains below, sequenced in a study of blood T cell repertoires in COVID-19. Assay: immunoSEQ multiplex PCR; the TCRdb copy retains only in-frame clones and omits some. The table includes over 150,000 clones, 75% to 90% detected once. The sample consisted of PBMCs or T cells enriched from blood (not recorded which). These receptor sequences come from a man aged 40-55 years who had recovered from COVID-19.

This chain joins TRBV10-1 and TRBJ1-2; the D is unclear. This CDR3 has 13 residues. Trimming shortened V by 2 bases and J by 1 base, and 5 bases separated the two germline ends. Per the germline V gene, CDR1 is WNHNN and CDR2 is SYGVQD (reference sequence). The CDR3 nucleotides read TGCGCCAGCAGTGAGGAACTTAACTATGGCTACACCTTC. This translates into CASSEELNYGYTF.

The rearrangement uses TRBV5-1 and TRBJ1-6; the D is unclear. This CDR3 comprises 15 residues. Looked up from germline, CDR1 is SGHRS and CDR2 is YFSETQ. V gave up 0 bases and J gave up 8 bases, with 12 bases separating them. CDR3 residues: CASSLATVVDSPLHF. CDR3 nucleotides: TGCGCCAGCAGCTTGGCCACAGTGGTGGATTCACCCCTCCACTTT.

This clone has only one observation. This chain links TRBV14 with TRBJ2-1, with TRBD2 matching 11 bases. This CDR3 contains 19 residues. Per the germline V gene, CDR1 is SGHDN and CDR2 is FVKESK. Trimming cost V 4 bases and J 0 bases; bases outside gene matches: 11. The CDR3 DNA reads as TGTGCCAGCAGCCCCAGGACTAGCGGGCTCAAGAGCTCCTACAATGAGCAGTTCTTC. Translation: CASSPRTSGLKSSYNEQFF.

CDR3 protein: CASSTAGGETQYF. In DNA form, the CDR3 reads TGCGCCAGCAGTACCGCGGGGGGAGAGACCCAGTACTTC. The chain combines TRBV5-1 with TRBJ2-5, with 8 bases lining up with TRBD2. The CDR3 runs to 13 residues. The germline V gene has CDR1 SGHRS and CDR2 YFSETQ. The J segment lost 4 bases and the V segment lost 5 bases, leaving 4 bases of the junction unmatched.

J is TRBJ1-1 and V is TRBV7-2, with 7 bases identical to TRBD1. Losses at the gene ends were 2 bases for V and 5 bases for J; bases not matched to a gene: 8. This CDR3 has 15 amino acids. Germline V gene lookup returns CDR1 SGHTA and CDR2 FQGNSA. In DNA, the CDR3 is TGTGCCAGCAGCTTAAACAGGGGTTCAGGGACTGAAGCTTTCTTT. Translated, it gives CASSLNRGSGTEAFF.

The V call is TRBV27, the J call TRBJ2-7, with TRBD1 identical over 9 bases. Germline V gene lookup returns CDR1 MNHEY and CDR2 SMNVEV (reference sequence). V trimming: 5 bases; J trimming: 6 bases; junction bases outside the gene matches: 8. CDR3 length: 14 residues. This CDR3 is CASSTRTGEGEQYF. CDR3 sequence (DNA): TGTGCCAGCAGTACCCGGACAGGGGAGGGCGAGCAGTACTTC.

This chain links TRBV11-3 with TRBJ2-2, with D possibly matching TRBD2 (5 bases). The CDR3 spans 17 residues. Trimming cost V 4 bases and J 0 bases, with 15 bases left between them. Germline CDR1 reads SGHNT; CDR2 reads YENEEA. CDR3: CASSYAGVWANTGELFF. The CDR3 DNA reads TGTGCCAGCAGCTACGCCGGGGTCTGGGCGAACACCGGGGAGCTGTTTTTT.

The chain employs TRBV12-3 or TRBV12-4 and TRBJ2-7, with a weak D call TRBD1 (6 bases). The CDR3 totals 12 residues. Deletions cut 6 bases from V and 4 bases from J, with 10 bases between. The CDR3 nucleotides read TGTGCCAGCAGCTGGACAGCTTACGAGCAGTACTTC. Encoded protein: CASSWTAYEQYF.

This chain joins TRBV30 and TRBJ2-1; D not certain. The CDR3 runs 11 residues. Per the germline V gene, CDR1 is GTSNPN and CDR2 is SVGIG (reference sequence). Between the trimmed V and J ends, which lost 5 bases and 7 bases, there was a span of 9 bases. This CDR3 is CAWAAKNEQFF. The CDR3, as DNA: TGTGCCTGGGCCGCTAAGAATGAGCAGTTCTTC.

CDR3 region: CASSLTSGGKNEQFF. The CDR3 DNA sequence: TGTGCCAGCAGCCTCACTAGCGGGGGTAAGAATGAGCAGTTCTTC. V usage is TRBV9 and J usage is TRBJ2-1, with 11 bases lining up with TRBD2. Germline-derived CDR1 and CDR2 are SGDLS and YYNGEE. This CDR3 spans 15 amino acids. Trimming at V came to 4 bases and at J to 7 bases, leaving 7 bases not matched to a gene.

To note about this clone: The same CDR3 is also encoded by other DNA sequences in this sample. The chain recombines TRBV28 with TRBJ1-2; 7 bases fit TRBD1. From germline, CDR1 is MDHEN and CDR2 SYDVKM. The CDR3 covers 13 residues. J was trimmed by 5 bases and V by 2 bases; bases with no gene match: 2. This CDR3 is CASSLNRGYGYTF. For the CDR3, the DNA is TGTGCCAGCAGTTTAAACAGGGGTTATGGCTACACCTTC.

The chain employs TRBV11-1 and TRBJ1-1; weak D call: TRBD1 (6 bases). The CDR3 covers 15 residues. CDR1 and CDR2 from the germline V gene are SGHAT and FQDESV (reference sequence). V shed 5 bases and J shed 8 bases, with 21 bases lying between them. CDR3 DNA sequence: TGTGCCAGCAGCGCCAGTTGGGCTACAGGGCGGGAAGCTTTCTTT. It codes for CASSASWATGREAFF.

This sequence joins TRBV19 and TRBJ2-1, with TRBD2 matching over 7 bases. The CDR3 has 17 amino acids. The germline V gene has CDR1 LNHDA and CDR2 SQIVND (reference sequence). Trimming at V came to 5 bases and at J to 0 bases, leaving 10 bases not matched to a gene. CDR3 sequence reads: CASSPFTGGASYNEQFF. The CDR3 DNA reads as TGTGCCAGTAGTCCATTCACGGGAGGAGCCTCCTACAATGAGCAGTTCTTC. The full variable domain, completed using reference TRBV19 and TRBJ2-1, is DGGITQSPKYLFRKEGQNVTLSCEQNLNHDAMYWYRQDPGQGLRLIYYSQIVNDFQKGDIAEGYSVSREKKESFPLTVTSAQKNPTAFYLCASSPFTGGASYNEQFFGPGTRLTVL.